Below are 2 T cell receptor beta chains sequenced from a single sample in a study of blood T cell repertoires in COVID-19. Profiled with immunoSEQ multiplex PCR; TCRdb holds only in-frame clones, not every one. The repertoire has 150,000 to 200,000 clones, 70% to 90% of them found once; the top ten carry more than 2.5%. The sample taken for sequencing was peripheral blood. The receptors were gathered from a man in his fifties or sixties with acute or convalescent COVID-19.

The V and J genes are TRBV6-2 or TRBV6-3 and TRBJ1-5; D is possibly TRBD1 (5 bases). The germline V gene has CDR1 MNHEY and CDR2 SVGEGT. The length of the CDR3 is 16 residues. With 6 bases removed from V and 0 bases from J, the gap between germline ends came to 15 bases. CDR3 in DNA: TGTGCCAGCAGCCGAATTGACAGCAATAGCAATCAGCCCCAGCATTTT. Amino acid sequence: CASSRIDSNSNQPQHF.

For the CDR3, the DNA is TGTGCCAGCCGGATGGGACAGGGGGAAAATCAGCCCCAGCATTTT. The encoded protein is CASRMGQGENQPQHF. V gene TRBV3-1 (or the pseudogene TRBV3-2) combines with J gene TRBJ1-5, with 11 bases fitting TRBD1. V was clipped by 8 bases and J by 4 bases; unmatched bases: 7. This CDR3 has 15 residues. Germline values: CDR1 LGHDT, CDR2 YNNKEL (reference sequence).